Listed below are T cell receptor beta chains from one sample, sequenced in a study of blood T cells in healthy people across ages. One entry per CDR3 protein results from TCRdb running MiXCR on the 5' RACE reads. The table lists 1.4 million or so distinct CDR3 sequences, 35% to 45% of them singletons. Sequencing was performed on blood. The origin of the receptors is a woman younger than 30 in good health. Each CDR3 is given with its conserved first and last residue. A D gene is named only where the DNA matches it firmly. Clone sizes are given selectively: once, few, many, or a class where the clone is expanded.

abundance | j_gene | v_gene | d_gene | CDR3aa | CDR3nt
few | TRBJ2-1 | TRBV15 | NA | CATSSVNEQFF | TGTGCCACCAGCAGCGTTAATGAGCAGTTCTTC
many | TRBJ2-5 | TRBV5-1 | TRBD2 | CASSLLAGGQETQYF | TGTGCCAGCAGCCTTCTAGCGGGAGGACAAGAGACCCAGTACTTC
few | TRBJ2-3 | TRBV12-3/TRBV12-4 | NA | CASSPQGSSTDTQYF | TGTGCCAGCAGTCCTCAGGGTTCTAGTACAGATACGCAGTATTTT
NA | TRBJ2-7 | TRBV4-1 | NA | CASSQVVASLSSYNEQYF | TGCGCCAGCAGCCAAGTCGTGGCTAGCTTGAGCTCCTACAATGAGCAGTACTTC
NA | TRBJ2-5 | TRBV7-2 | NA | CASRWGPETQYF | TGTGCCAGCAGGTGGGGGCCAGAGACCCAGTACTTC
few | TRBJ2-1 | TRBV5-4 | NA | CASSDPTRSSYNEQFF | TGTGCCAGCAGCGACCCTACTCGCAGCTCCTACAATGAGCAGTTCTTC
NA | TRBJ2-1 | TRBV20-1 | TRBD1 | CSALDRGSHNEQFF | TGCAGTGCTCTGGACAGGGGGTCCCACAATGAGCAGTTCTTC
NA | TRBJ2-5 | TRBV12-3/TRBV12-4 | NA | CASSRKGAATLSETQYF | TGTGCCAGCAGTCGTAAAGGGGCGGCTACCTTGTCTGAGACCCAGTACTTC
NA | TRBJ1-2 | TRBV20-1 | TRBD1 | CSAKGTGDGYTF | TGCAGTGCTAAGGGGACAGGGGATGGCTACACCTTC
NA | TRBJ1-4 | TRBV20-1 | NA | CSARVGPVGTDYNEKLFF | TGCAGTGCTAGAGTTGGCCCCGTAGGGACCGATTATAATGAAAAACTGTTTTTT
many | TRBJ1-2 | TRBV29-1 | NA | CSVDGGTGYGYTF | TGCAGCGTCGATGGGGGGACTGGGTATGGCTACACCTTC
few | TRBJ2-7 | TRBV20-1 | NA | CSARDIAEVNYNEQYF | TGCAGTGCTAGAGATATAGCGGAGGTAAACTACAATGAGCAGTACTTC
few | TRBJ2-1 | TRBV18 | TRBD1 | CASSAGQGYYNEQFF | TGTGCCAGCTCAGCGGGACAGGGATACTACAATGAGCAGTTCTTC
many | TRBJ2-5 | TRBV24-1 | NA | CATSHDRETQYF | TGTGCCACCAGTCATGACAGAGAGACCCAGTACTTC
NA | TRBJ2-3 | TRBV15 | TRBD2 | CATSRGLAGTDTQYF | TGTGCCACCAGCAGGGGACTAGCGGGGACAGATACGCAGTATTTT
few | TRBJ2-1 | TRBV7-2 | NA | CASSFLLELDKSEQFF | TGTGCCAGCAGCTTCCTTTTAGAGTTAGATAAGAGTGAGCAGTTCTTC
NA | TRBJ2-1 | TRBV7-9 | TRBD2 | CASSSFVPQGRGDNEQFF | TGTGCCAGCAGCTCCTTCGTTCCGCAGGGCCGGGGGGACAATGAGCAGTTCTTC
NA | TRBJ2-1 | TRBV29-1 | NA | CGVEGESQEGSYNEQFF | TGCGGCGTTGAAGGTGAGTCCCAGGAGGGCTCCTACAATGAGCAGTTCTTC
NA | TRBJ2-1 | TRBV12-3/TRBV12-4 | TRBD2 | CASNSGFFNEQFF | TGTGCCAGCAATAGCGGGTTTTTCAATGAGCAGTTCTTC
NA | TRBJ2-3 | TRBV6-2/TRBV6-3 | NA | CASSQRDRTSTDTQYF | TGTGCCAGCAGCCAACGCGACAGAACTAGCACAGATACGCAGTATTTT
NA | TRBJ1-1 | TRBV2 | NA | CASSHGVTEAFF | TGTGCCAGCAGTCATGGGGTCACTGAAGCTTTCTTT
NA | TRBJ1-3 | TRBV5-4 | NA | CASSLGGDMGSGNTIYF | TGTGCCAGCAGCTTGGGGGGGGATATGGGCTCTGGAAACACCATATATTTT
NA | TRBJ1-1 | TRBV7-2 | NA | CASSKGAGMNTEAFF | TGTGCCAGCAGCAAAGGTGCAGGGATGAACACTGAAGCTTTCTTT
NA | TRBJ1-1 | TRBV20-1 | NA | CGAREGGGSAFF | TGCGGTGCTAGAGAGGGGGGGGGTTCGGCTTTCTTT
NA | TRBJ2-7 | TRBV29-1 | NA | CSVGTGGVTYEQYF | TGCAGCGTTGGTACAGGTGGGGTTACCTACGAGCAGTACTTC
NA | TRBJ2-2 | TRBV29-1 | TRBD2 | CSAQRPAGGVGNTGEPFF | TGCAGCGCCCAACGTCCGGCGGGAGGCGTAGGGAACACCGGGGAGCCGTTTTTT
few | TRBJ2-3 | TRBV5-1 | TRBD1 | CASSPGQEGTDTQYF | TGCGCCAGCAGCCCGGGACAGGAGGGCACAGATACGCAGTATTTT
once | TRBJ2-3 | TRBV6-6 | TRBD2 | CASSPPGLAEADTQYF | TGTGCCAGCAGCCCACCCGGACTAGCGGAGGCAGATACGCAGTATTTT
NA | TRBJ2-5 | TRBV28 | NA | CASSLSRVQETQYF | TGTGCCAGCAGTTTATCCAGGGTCCAAGAGACCCAGTACTTC
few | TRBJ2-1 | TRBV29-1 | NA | CSGTEHNEQFF | TGCAGCGGGACAGAGCACAATGAGCAGTTCTTC
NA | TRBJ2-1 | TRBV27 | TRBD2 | CASSPRGGPTWNEQFF | TGTGCCAGCAGCCCTCGGGGGGGGCCGACCTGGAATGAGCAGTTCTTC
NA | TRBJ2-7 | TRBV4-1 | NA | CASSQEGRTYEQYF | TGCGCCAGCAGCCAAGAAGGCAGGACCTACGAGCAGTACTTC
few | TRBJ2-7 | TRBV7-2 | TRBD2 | CASSLNPSGGKYEQYF | TGTGCCAGCAGCTTAAACCCCTCGGGGGGGAAATACGAGCAGTACTTC
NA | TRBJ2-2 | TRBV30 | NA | CAWSFRDRDTGELFF | TGTGCCTGGAGTTTTCGGGACCGGGACACCGGGGAGCTGTTTTTT
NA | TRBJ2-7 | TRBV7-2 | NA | CASSLVSQGTYEQYF | TGTGCCAGCAGCTTAGTTAGTCAGGGAACCTACGAGCAGTACTTC
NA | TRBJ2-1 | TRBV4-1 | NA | CASKAGVKGLNEQFF | TGCGCCAGCAAGGCCGGGGTGAAAGGTCTCAATGAGCAGTTCTTC
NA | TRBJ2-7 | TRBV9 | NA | CASSVDSTGEQYF | TGTGCCAGCAGCGTAGACTCCACCGGGGAGCAGTACTTC
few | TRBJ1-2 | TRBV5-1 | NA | CASSLEHPGGYTF | TGCGCCAGCAGCTTGGAGCATCCCGGGGGCTACACCTTC
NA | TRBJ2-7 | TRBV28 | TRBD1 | CASSYVGTGVCEQYF | TGTGCCAGCAGTTACGTCGGGACAGGGGTTTGCGAGCAGTACTTC
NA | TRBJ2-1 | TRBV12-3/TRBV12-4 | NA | CASSFVNRVYNEQFF | TGTGCCAGCAGTTTTGTTAACAGGGTCTACAATGAGCAGTTCTTC
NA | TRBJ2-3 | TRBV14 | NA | CASSPLGLGSTDTQYF | TGTGCCAGCAGCCCATTGGGGTTGGGGAGCACAGATACGCAGTATTTT
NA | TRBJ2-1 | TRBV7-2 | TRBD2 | CASSLESSGVYNEQFF | TGTGCCAGCAGCTTAGAGTCTAGCGGGGTGTACAATGAGCAGTTCTTC
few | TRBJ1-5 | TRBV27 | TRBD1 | CASSAHRGIGNQPQHF | TGTGCCAGCAGTGCGCACAGGGGGATCGGCAATCAGCCCCAGCATTTT
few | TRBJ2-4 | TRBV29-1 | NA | CSVTGYLNEQYF | TGCAGCGTTACGGGGTATCTTAATGAGCAGTACTTC
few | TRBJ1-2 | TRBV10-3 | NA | CAISERAESGYTF | TGTGCCATCAGTGAGAGGGCCGAGAGTGGCTACACCTTC
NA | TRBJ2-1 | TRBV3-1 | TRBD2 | CASSQDLASGKNEQFF | TGTGCCAGCAGCCAAGATCTGGCTAGCGGGAAGAATGAGCAGTTCTTC
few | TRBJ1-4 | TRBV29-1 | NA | CSVMGDEKLFF | TGCAGCGTCATGGGGGATGAAAAACTGTTTTTT
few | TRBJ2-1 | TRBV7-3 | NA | CASSSLFGTHNEQFF | TGTGCCAGCAGCTCCTTGTTCGGGACCCACAATGAGCAGTTCTTC
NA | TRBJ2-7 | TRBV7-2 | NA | CASSSEGGYEQYF | TGTGCCAGCAGCTCCGAGGGTGGTTACGAGCAGTACTTC
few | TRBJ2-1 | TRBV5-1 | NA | CASSLADYSYNEQFF | TGCGCCAGCAGCTTGGCGGACTACTCCTACAATGAGCAGTTCTTC
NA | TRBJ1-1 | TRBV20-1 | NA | CSASAGLRAEAFF | TGCAGTGCTAGTGCAGGTTTGAGAGCTGAAGCTTTCTTT
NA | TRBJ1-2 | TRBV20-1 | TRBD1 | CSARTGAGYTF | TGCAGTGCCAGGACAGGGGCTGGCTACACCTTC
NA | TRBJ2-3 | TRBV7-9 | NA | CASSWSVQDTQYF | TGTGCCAGCAGCTGGAGCGTCCAGGATACGCAGTATTTT
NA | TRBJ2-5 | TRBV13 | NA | CASSLRVVQETQYF | TGTGCCAGCAGCTTAAGAGTGGTCCAAGAGACCCAGTACTTC
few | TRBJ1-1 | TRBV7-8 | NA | CASRRRGSTEAFF | TGTGCCAGCCGTCGCCGGGGGTCTACTGAAGCTTTCTTT
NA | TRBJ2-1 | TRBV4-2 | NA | CASSQARAGARDEQFF | TGTGCCAGCAGCCAAGCGAGGGCAGGGGCCCGCGATGAGCAGTTCTTC
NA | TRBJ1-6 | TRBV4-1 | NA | CASSQPPSGSPLHF | TGCGCCAGCAGCCAACCCCCATCCGGATCACCCCTCCACTTT